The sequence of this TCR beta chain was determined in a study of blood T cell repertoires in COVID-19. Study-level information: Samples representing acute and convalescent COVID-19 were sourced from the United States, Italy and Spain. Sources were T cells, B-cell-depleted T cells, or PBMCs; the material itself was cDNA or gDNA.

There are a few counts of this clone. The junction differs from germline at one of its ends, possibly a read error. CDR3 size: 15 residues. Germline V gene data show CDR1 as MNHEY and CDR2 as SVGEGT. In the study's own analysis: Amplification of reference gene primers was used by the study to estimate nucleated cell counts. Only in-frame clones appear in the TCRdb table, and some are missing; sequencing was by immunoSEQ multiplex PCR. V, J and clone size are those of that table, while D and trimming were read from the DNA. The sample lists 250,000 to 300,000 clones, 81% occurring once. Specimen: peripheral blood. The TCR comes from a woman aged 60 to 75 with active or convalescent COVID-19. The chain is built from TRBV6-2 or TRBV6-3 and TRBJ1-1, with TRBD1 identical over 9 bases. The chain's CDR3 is CASSHSDRGNTEAFF. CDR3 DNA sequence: TGTGCCAGCAGTCACTCGGACAGGGGGAACACTGAAGCTTTCTTT.